Sequencing of this T cell receptor (beta chain) was carried out in a study of cytotoxic CD8 clonotypes in ibrutinib-treated CLL (dated by TCRdb to the early 2020s). About the study as a whole: In this cohort, more than 14 patients were treatment-naive and roughly ten were relapsed/refractory, while 17 to 18 had unmutated IGHV. Partial responses were observed in about 25 patients and complete responses in 2; after a median follow-up of around 68 months, remission was maintained in approximately 14 patients and progression was observed in approximately twelve. Response samples were obtained after a median of about 13 months of treatment, with a range of about 6 to 36 months. An average of 255,043 productive templates and 80,000 to 100,000 productive rearrangements was obtained per sample. Longitudinal samples were obtainable from about 30% of the 86 participants in the trial. Cryopreserved peripheral blood mononuclear cells were obtained prior to treatment, at the time of response, and at either disease progression or sustained remission. Every sample from remission and from progressive disease was obtained while the patients were still on ibrutinib.

As concerns this clone: Which antigen it targets is not known. Base qualities are not at hand, and no much larger clone is one base apart.

Interpreted using the paper, the time point label stands for: approximately 2 years on ibrutinib. Around 2 micrograms of genomic DNA were extracted from cryopreserved PBMCs for TCR beta library preparation. Longitudinal blood samples from CLL patients receiving ibrutinib monotherapy were subjected to high-throughput TCR beta sequencing. The patients took part in an open-label, single-center phase 2 trial of ibrutinib monotherapy. Broader findings and caveats from the paper: Lymph node repertoires were not examined, and the timing of sampling was not matched between patients in sustained remission and those whose disease progressed. Public clonotypes were rare and either contracted or stayed stable during treatment, and the rise in clonality at ibrutinib response reflected the expansion of private clonotypes. Baseline clonality was found to be higher than that of age-matched healthy donors and was strongly correlated with circulating CD8+ T-cell counts. Clonality increased at ibrutinib response, stayed stable in sustained remission, and fell back toward baseline at progression.

Each clonotype received, on average, around 10x coverage in deep resolution sequencing performed on a MiSeq, where the target depth lay between 1 in 1 million and 1 in 200,000 T cells. The immunoSEQ hsTCRB Kit was used to generate TCR beta libraries. In the original analysis: ImmunoSEQ Data Assistant and ImmunoSEQ Analyzer were used for data analysis, and V, D and J genes were assigned according to IMGT definitions. Clonality, with values ranging from 0 to 1, was calculated as one minus the normalized Shannon entropy of productive rearrangement frequencies. Public clonotype analysis was restricted to overrepresented clonotypes comprising at least 0.05% of each patient's repertoire. About a dozen age-matched healthy donor repertoires from immuneACCESS served as clonality controls. The source is immuneACCESS, and TCRdb retained only in-frame sequences with V and J called. Part of the clones is not carried over; for the studies checked, unresolved V genes explain less than half of this, and the remainder is unexplained. That table gives V, J and clone size, and the DNA gave D and trimming. A total of about 160,000 clones appear in this sample, approximately 84% of them only once. The ten largest clones capture about 5% of the sample.

The germline V gene (reference sequence) yields WNHNN for CDR1 and SYGVQD for CDR2. The cysteine opens and the phenylalanine closes a CDR3 of 16 amino acids. Solely the CDR3 DNA is kept, with 48 bases framed from the first base. The junction shows trimming of 0 bases on V and 3 bases on J, plus 11 bases between the germline ends. The sequence derives from a human donor with chronic lymphocytic leukemia. The chain joins TRBV10-1 to TRBJ2-2; tentative D gene TRBD1, with 5 bases matching. The sequencing used PBMCs, collected after 24 months of ibrutinib treatment. DNA sequence: TGCGCCAGCAGTGAGTCGGAAGGGGCCGACACCGGGGAGCTGTTTTTT. The translation is CASSESEGADTGELFF.